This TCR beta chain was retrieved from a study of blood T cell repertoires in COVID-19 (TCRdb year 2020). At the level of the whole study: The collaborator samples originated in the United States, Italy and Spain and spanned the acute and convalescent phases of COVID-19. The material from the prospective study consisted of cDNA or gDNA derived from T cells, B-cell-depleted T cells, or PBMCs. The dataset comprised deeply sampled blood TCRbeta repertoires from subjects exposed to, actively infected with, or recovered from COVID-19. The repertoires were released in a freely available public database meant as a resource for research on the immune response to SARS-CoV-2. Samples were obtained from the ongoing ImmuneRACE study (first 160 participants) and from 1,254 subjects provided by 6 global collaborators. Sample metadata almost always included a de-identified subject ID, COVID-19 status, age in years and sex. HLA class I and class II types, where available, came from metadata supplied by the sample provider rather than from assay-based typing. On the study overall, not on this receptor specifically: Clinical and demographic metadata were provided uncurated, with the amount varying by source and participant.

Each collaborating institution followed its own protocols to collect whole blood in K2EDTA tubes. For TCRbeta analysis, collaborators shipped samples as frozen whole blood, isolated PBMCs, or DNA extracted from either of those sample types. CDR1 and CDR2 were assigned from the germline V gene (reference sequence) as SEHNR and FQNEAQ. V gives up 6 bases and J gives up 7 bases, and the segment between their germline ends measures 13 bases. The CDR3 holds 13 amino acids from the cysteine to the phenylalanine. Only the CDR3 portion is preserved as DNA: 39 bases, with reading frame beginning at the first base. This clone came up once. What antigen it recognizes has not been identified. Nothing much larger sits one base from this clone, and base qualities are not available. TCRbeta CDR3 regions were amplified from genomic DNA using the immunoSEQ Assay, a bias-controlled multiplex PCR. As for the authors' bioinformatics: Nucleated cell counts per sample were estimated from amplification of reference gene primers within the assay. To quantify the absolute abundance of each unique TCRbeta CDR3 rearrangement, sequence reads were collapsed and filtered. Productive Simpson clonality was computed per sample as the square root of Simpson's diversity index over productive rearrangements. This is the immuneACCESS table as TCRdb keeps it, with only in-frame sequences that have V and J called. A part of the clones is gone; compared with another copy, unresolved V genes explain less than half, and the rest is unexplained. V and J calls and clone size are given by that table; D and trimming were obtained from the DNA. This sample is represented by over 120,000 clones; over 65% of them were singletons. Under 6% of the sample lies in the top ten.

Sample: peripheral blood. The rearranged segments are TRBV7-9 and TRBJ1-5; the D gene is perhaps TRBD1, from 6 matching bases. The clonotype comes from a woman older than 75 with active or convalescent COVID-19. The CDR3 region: CASSQIGGQPQHF. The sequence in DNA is TGTGCCAGCAGTCAAATTGGGGGCCAGCCCCAGCATTTT.